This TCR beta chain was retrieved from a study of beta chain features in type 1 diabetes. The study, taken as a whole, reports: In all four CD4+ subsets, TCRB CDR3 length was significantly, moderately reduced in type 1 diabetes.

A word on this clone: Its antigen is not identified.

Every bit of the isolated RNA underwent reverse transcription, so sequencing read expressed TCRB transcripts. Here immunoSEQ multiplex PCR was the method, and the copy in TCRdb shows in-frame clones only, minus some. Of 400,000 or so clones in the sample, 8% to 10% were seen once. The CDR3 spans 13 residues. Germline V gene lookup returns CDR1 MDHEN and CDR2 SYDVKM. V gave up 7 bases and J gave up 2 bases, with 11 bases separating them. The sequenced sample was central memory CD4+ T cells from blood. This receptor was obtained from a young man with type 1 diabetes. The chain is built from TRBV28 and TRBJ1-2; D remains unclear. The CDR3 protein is CASTHGQNYGYTF. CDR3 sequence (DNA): TGTGCCAGCACCCACGGGCAGAACTATGGCTACACCTTC.